This T cell receptor beta chain was recovered during a study of tissue T cells after allogeneic stem cell transplantation. Study outcomes and limitations: Blood and spleen captured only part of the tissue TCR repertoire. Anatomically similar tissues had similar TCR repertoires within each patient.

A word on this clone: As yet, its antigen is unknown. Gene names are mouse gene names. Read data end 1 residue before the CDR3 end; the end is taken from the germline J gene.

V was pared by 3 bases and J by 4 bases, with 4 bases of the junction left unmatched. The CDR3 spans 14 residues. Germline-derived CDR1 and CDR2 are KGHPV and FQNQEV (reference sequence). Time point described: mouse harvest day 14 after allogeneic transplant. Tail vein injection delivered 10^7 T-cell-depleted bone marrow cells and 10^6 splenic CD5+ T cells. B6 (H2b) cells into BALB/c (H2d) mice; tissues taken at day 7 or 14. Survey-depth TCRbeta CDR3 sequencing reported V/J genes and productive frequencies. Generated by immunoSEQ multiplex PCR, the TCRdb table keeps only in-frame clones and is missing some. The sample contains 6,500 to 8,000 clones, approximately 40% of which appear only once.

The chain uses TRBV26 and TRBJ1-2; 8 nucleotides align to TRBD1. The clonotype was recovered from a female BALB/c mouse given C57BL/6 T cells with graft-versus-host disease after an allogeneic hematopoietic cell transplant. The sequencing input was skin. The sequenced CDR3 bases are TGTGCCAGCAGTCTATGGACAGGGCTCTCCGACTACACC. This codes for CASSLWTGLSDYT. In full, the CDR3 is CASSLWTGLSDYTF.